The rows below give T cell receptor beta chains drawn from one sample of a study of long-term antiretroviral therapy in people with HIV. Clones were sequenced by immunoSEQ multiplex PCR, and TCRdb holds only the in-frame ones, with some missing. This sample has just over 15,000 clones, with approximately 80% found just once. The sample was unsorted PBMCs, taken just before starting antiretroviral therapy. The receptors come from a man between 40 and 49 years old with HIV. CDR3s include the opening cysteine and the closing phenylalanine or tryptophan. Fields, in order: CDR3 protein, CDR3 DNA, V gene, J gene, D gene, CDR3 length, clone size. A D gene is named only where the DNA matches it firmly. Some rows mark clone size as missing; the rest say once, few, many or name a class of expanded clone.

CASSGTGSSYEQYF	TGTGCCAGCAGTGGGACAGGGAGCTCCTACGAGCAGTACTTC	TRBV7-9	TRBJ2-7	TRBD1	14	.
CASSLVAGQGEVTNTEAFF	TGTGCCAGCAGCTTAGTTGCCGGACAGGGGGAAGTCACGAACACTGAAGCTTTCTTT	TRBV11-3	TRBJ1-1	TRBD1	19	.
CASSRRSGLTYNEQFF	TGCGCCAGCAGCCGACGCAGCGGGTTAACCTACAATGAGCAGTTCTTC	TRBV4-1	TRBJ2-1	.	16	.
CATSRVISSYEQYF	TGTGCCACCAGCAGGGTTATTAGCTCCTACGAGCAGTACTTC	TRBV15	TRBJ2-7	.	14	.
CASSVGPSGGSNEQFF	TGTGCCAGCAGCGTAGGCCCTAGCGGGGGTTCAAATGAGCAGTTCTTC	TRBV9	TRBJ2-1	TRBD2	16	.
CASSSTTGFSGNTIYF	TGTGCCAGCAGTTCTACGACAGGTTTCTCTGGAAACACCATATATTTT	TRBV5-4	TRBJ1-3	.	16	.
CSVSDREFVNEQFF	TGCAGCGTTTCGGACAGGGAGTTTGTGAATGAGCAGTTCTTC	TRBV29-1	TRBJ2-1	TRBD1	14	.
CASSEEPGWGYEQYF	TGTGCCAGCAGTGAAGAACCAGGGTGGGGCTACGAGCAGTACTTC	TRBV2	TRBJ2-7	.	15	.
CAISEYRDTSEAFF	TGTGCCATCAGTGAATACCGGGACACTTCTGAAGCTTTCTTT	TRBV10-3	TRBJ1-1	.	14	.
CSVDWGGKAFF	TGCAGCGTTGATTGGGGGGGGAAAGCTTTCTTT	TRBV29-1	TRBJ1-1	.	11	.
CASSGGNIQYF	TGTGCCTCCTCGGGGGGGAACATTCAGTACTTC	TRBV10-3	TRBJ2-4	TRBD2	11	.
CASSRLGDTGELFF	TGTGCCAGCAGCCGACTAGGGGACACCGGGGAGCTGTTTTTT	TRBV6-5	TRBJ2-2	.	14	few
CASSLARGSGWPPLHF	TGTGCCAGCAGCTTAGCCCGGGGCTCGGGGTGGCCACCCCTCCACTTT	TRBV7-2	TRBJ1-6	.	16	.
CAWSKGTGTRQPQHF	TGTGCCTGGAGCAAGGGGACAGGGACACGTCAGCCCCAGCATTTT	TRBV30	TRBJ1-5	TRBD1	15	once
CASSYRSGGTSETQYF	TGTGCCAGCAGTTACCGGAGTGGGGGGACTTCAGAAACGCAGTATTTT	TRBV6-6	TRBJ2-3	.	16	.
CASSDTLNTEAFF	TGTGCCAGCAGCGACACCCTGAACACTGAAGCTTTCTTT	TRBV6-1	TRBJ1-1	.	13	.
CASSSYGRKMNTEAFF	TGTGCCAGCAGCTCTTACGGACGGAAGATGAACACTGAAGCTTTCTTT	TRBV7-2	TRBJ1-1	.	16	.
CASSRDYPMENTEAFF	TGTGCCAGCAGTCGGGACTACCCAATGGAGAACACTGAAGCTTTCTTT	TRBV5-4	TRBJ1-1	.	16	.
CASSVGSASTYEQYF	TGTGCCAGCAGCGTAGGTAGTGCCTCCACCTACGAGCAGTACTTC	TRBV9	TRBJ2-7	.	15	once
CASSQGLAGGSYNEQFF	TGCGCCAGCAGCCAAGGACTAGCGGGGGGCTCCTACAATGAGCAGTTCTTC	TRBV4-1	TRBJ2-1	TRBD2	17	once
CASSMALGNEQFF	TGTGCCAGTAGTATGGCGTTGGGGAATGAGCAGTTCTTC	TRBV19	TRBJ2-1	.	13	.
CASGWGGGGYEQYF	TGTGCCAGCGGCTGGGGAGGGGGCGGCTACGAGCAGTACTTC	TRBV2	TRBJ2-7	.	14	.
CASSTDTGELFF	TGTGCCAGCAGCACGGACACCGGGGAGCTGTTTTTT	TRBV7-6	TRBJ2-2	.	12	.
CASSLVSIGGTNTEAFF	TGTGCCAGCAGCTTAGTGAGTATAGGGGGCACGAACACTGAAGCTTTCTTT	TRBV7-8	TRBJ1-1	TRBD1	17	.
CASSEVWRAGANVLTF	TGTGCCAGCAGTGAAGTGTGGCGGGCTGGGGCCAACGTCCTGACTTTC	TRBV6-1	TRBJ2-6	.	16	.
CASSFYRGDYGYTF	TGTGCCAGCAGTTTTTACAGGGGCGACTATGGCTACACCTTC	TRBV6-5	TRBJ1-2	TRBD1	14	.
CAWSVQEGGYNEQFF	TGTGCCTGGAGTGTACAGGAGGGCGGCTACAATGAGCAGTTCTTC	TRBV30	TRBJ2-1	.	15	.
CSVEGGRGADTQYF	TGCAGCGTTGAGGGCGGGAGGGGCGCAGATACGCAGTATTTT	TRBV29-1	TRBJ2-3	TRBD2	14	.
CASSDSTTWQGVHGYTF	TGTGCCAGCAGTGACAGTACTACGTGGCAGGGGGTCCATGGCTACACCTTC	TRBV6-1	TRBJ1-2	TRBD1	17	few